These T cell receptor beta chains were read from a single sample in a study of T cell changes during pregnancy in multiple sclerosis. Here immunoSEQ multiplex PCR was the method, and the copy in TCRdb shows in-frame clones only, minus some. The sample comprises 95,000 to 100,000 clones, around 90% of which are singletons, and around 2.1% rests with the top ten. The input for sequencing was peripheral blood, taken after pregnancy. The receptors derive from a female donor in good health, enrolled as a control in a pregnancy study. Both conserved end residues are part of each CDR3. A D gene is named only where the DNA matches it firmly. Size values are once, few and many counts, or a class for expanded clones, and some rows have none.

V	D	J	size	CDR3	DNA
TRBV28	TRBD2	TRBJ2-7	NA	CASSRGVSYEQYF	TGTGCCAGCAGTCGGGGGGTCTCCTACGAGCAGTACTTC
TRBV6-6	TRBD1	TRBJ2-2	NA	CASTKSGTGGSGELFF	TGTGCCAGCACCAAGTCGGGGACAGGGGGCTCCGGGGAGCTGTTTTTT
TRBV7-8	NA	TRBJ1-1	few	CASSLAGGNKEAFF	TGTGCCAGCAGCTTAGCAGGGGGAAACAAGGAAGCTTTCTTT
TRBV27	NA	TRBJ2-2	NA	CASTVLGENTGELFF	TGTGCCAGCACCGTGCTGGGAGAGAACACCGGGGAGCTGTTTTTT
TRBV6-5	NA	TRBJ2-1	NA	CASSYNRAPYNEQFF	TGTGCCAGCAGTTACAACAGGGCACCGTACAATGAGCAGTTCTTC
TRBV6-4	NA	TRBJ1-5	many	CASSKRNNQPQHF	TGTGCCAGCAGTAAGAGAAACAATCAGCCCCAGCATTTT
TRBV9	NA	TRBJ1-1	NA	CASSEGIQGPNTEAFF	TGTGCCAGCAGCGAAGGAATACAGGGACCGAACACTGAAGCTTTCTTT
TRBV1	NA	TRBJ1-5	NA	CTSSQVHLYSGGGLRCNQPQHF	TGCACCAGCAGCCAAGTCCACCTTTACAGCGGGGGTGGCCTGCGATGCAATCAGCCCCAGCATTTT
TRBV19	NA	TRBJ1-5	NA	CASTADRFPYSAQHF	TGTGCCAGTACCGCCGACAGGTTCCCCTATTCGGCCCAGCATTTT
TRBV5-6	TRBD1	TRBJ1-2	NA	CASSPGQLLHYGYTF	TGTGCCAGCAGCCCGGGACAGCTCCTACACTATGGCTACACCTTC
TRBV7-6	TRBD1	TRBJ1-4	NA	CASSLAKGQGEKLFF	TGTGCCAGCAGCTTAGCCAAAGGACAGGGCGAAAAACTGTTTTTT
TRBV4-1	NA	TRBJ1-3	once	CASSQDIGGALNTIYF	TGCGCCAGCAGCCAAGATATCGGAGGGGCCCTAAACACCATATATTTT
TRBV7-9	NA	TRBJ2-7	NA	CASSFQSYEQYF	TGTGCCAGCAGCTTCCAGTCCTACGAGCAGTACTTC
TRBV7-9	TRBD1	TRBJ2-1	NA	CASSSGTDKNYNEQFF	TGTGCCAGCAGCTCGGGGACAGATAAGAACTACAATGAGCAGTTCTTC
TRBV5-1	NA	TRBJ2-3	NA	CASSSATSTDTQYF	TGCGCCAGCAGCTCCGCGACTAGCACAGATACGCAGTATTTT
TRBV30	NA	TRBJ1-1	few	CAWSVPAGKGTEAFF	TGTGCCTGGAGTGTTCCGGCGGGTAAGGGCACTGAAGCTTTCTTT
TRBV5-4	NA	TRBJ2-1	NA	CASSPPGEGYNEQFF	TGTGCCAGCAGCCCCCCGGGGGAAGGCTACAATGAGCAGTTCTTC